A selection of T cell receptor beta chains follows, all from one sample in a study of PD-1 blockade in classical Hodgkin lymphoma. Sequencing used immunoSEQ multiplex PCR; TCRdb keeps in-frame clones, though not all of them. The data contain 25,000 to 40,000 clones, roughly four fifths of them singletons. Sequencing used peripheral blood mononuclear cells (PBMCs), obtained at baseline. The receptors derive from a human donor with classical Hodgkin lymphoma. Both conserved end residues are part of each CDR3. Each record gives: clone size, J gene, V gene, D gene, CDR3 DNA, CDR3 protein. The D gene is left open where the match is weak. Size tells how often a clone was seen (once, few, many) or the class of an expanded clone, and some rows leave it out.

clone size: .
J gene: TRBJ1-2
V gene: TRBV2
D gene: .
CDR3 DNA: TGTGCCAGCAGTGGCCTGCATCAGAGGGGCTATGGCTACACCTTC
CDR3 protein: CASSGLHQRGYGYTF

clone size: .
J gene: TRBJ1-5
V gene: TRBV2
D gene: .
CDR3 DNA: TGTGCCAGCAGTGAGAATGGACAAATAAGCAATCAGCCCCAGCATTTT
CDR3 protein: CASSENGQISNQPQHF

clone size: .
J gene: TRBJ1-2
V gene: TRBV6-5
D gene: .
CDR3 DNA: TGTGCCAGCAGTTACTCTTTCCCAGTTAACTATGGCTACACCTTC
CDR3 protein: CASSYSFPVNYGYTF

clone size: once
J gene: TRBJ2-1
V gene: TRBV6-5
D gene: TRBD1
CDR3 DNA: TGTGCCAGCAGTCCTCCGGGACAGCCTTACAATGAGCAGTTCTTC
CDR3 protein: CASSPPGQPYNEQFF

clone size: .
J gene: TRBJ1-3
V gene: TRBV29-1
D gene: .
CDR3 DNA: TGCAGCTTCCTCAGCTCTGGAAACACCATATATTTT
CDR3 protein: CSFLSSGNTIYF

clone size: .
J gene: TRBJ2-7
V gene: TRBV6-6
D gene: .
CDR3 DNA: TGTGCCAGCAGTTACGAGGCAGGGGAAGAGCAGTACTTC
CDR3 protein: CASSYEAGEEQYF

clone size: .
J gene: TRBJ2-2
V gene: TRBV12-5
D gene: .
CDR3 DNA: TGTGCTAGTGGTTTGCGGGACATCAGCACCGGGGAGCTGTTTTTT
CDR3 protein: CASGLRDISTGELFF

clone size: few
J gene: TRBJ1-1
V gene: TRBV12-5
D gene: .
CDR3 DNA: TGTGCTAGTGGTTTACGAACACGGGGACTACGCCTTCACACTGAAGCTTTCTTT
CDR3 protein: CASGLRTRGLRLHTEAFF

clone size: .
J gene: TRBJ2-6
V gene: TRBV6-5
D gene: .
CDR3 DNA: TGTGCCAGCAGTTCTACGATTGGGGCCAACGTCCTGACTTTC
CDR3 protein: CASSSTIGANVLTF

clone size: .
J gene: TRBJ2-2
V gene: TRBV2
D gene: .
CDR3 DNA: TGTGCCAGCAGTGAGGATGGATCTAACACCGGGGAGCTGTTTTTT
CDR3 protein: CASSEDGSNTGELFF

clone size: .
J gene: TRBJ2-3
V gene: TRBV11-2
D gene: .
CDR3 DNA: TGTGCCAGCAGCTGGAATGGGCTCACAGATACGCAGTATTTT
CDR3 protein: CASSWNGLTDTQYF

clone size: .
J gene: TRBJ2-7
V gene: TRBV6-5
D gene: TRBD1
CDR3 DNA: TGTGCGCTGGGTCAGGGGGCTCCCTACGAGCAGTACTTC
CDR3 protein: CALGQGAPYEQYF

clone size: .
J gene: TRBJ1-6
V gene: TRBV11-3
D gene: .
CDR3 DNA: TGTGCCAGCAGCTTAGATCAGGGTTCACCCCTCCACTTT
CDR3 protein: CASSLDQGSPLHF

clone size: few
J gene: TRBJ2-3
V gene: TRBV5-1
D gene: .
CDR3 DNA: TGCGCCAGCAGGCTAGCCCAGAGCACAGATACGCAGTATTTT
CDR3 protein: CASRLAQSTDTQYF

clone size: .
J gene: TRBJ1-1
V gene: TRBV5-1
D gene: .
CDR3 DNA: TGCGCCAGCAAGCCGGGACACTCGAACGGGGACACTGAAGCTTTCTTT
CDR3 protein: CASKPGHSNGDTEAFF

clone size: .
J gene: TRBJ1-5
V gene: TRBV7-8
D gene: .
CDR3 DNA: TGTGCCAGCAGCACGAACAGGGATCAGCCCCAGCATTTT
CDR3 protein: CASSTNRDQPQHF

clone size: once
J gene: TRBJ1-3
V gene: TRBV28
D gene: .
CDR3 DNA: TGTGCCAGCAGTTTAGTTGGGTCCTCTGGAAACACCATATATTTT
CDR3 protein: CASSLVGSSGNTIYF

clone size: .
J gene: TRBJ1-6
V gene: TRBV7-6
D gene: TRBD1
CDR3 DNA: TGTGCCAGCAGCTTAGTAGTTCAGGGGGCGGGTTCACCCCTCCACTTT
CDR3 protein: CASSLVVQGAGSPLHF

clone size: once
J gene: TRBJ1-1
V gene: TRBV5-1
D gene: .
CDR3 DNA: TGCGCCAGCAGCTCGGACAGTGAAGCTTTCTTT
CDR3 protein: CASSSDSEAFF

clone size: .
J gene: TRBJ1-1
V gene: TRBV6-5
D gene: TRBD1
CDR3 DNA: TGTGCCAGCAGTTACTGGGAGACAGGGGACACTGAAGCTTTCTTT
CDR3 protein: CASSYWETGDTEAFF

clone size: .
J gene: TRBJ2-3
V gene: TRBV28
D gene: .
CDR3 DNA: TGTGCCAGCAGTCTCCCGACCACGGTGGGGTATACGCAGTATTTT
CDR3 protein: CASSLPTTVGYTQYF

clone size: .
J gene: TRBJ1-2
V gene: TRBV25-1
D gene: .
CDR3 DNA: TGTGCCAGCAGTGAATATCCCCCTAACTATGGCTACACCTTC
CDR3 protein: CASSEYPPNYGYTF

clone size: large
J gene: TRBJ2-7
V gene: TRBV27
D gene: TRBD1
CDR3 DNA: TGTGCCAGCAGTTTACCGGGACAGGAGGTGCCCTACGAGCAGTACTTC
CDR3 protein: CASSLPGQEVPYEQYF

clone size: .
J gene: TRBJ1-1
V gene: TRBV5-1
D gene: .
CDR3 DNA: TGCGCCAGCAGCCCGACAGGGAACACTGAAGCTTTCTTT
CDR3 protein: CASSPTGNTEAFF

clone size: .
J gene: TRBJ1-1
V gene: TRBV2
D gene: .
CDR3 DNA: TGTGCCAGCAGTAGAGGGTTGAACACTGAAGCTTTCTTT
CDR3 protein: CASSRGLNTEAFF

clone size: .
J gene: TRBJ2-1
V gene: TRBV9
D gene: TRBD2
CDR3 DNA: TGTGCCAGCAGCAGGACTAGCGGGTACAATGAGCAGTTCTTC
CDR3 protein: CASSRTSGYNEQFF

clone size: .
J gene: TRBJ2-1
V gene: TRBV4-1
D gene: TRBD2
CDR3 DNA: TGCGCCAGCAGCCAAGATTCGGCAGCGGGAAGGTGGGAGCAGTTCTTC
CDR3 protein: CASSQDSAAGRWEQFF

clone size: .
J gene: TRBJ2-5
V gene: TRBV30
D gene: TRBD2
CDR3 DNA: TGTGCCTGGAGTGAAGGTGGAGCGGGGGGGAGGACCCAGTACTTC
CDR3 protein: CAWSEGGAGGRTQYF

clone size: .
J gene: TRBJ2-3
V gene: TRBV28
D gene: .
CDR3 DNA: TGTGCCAGCAGGGTCACAGATACGCAGTATTTT
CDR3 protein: CASRVTDTQYF

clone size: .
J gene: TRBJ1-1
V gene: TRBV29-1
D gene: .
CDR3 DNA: TGCAGCGTTGATGATGGCCAAGTTAACACTGAAGCTTTCTTT
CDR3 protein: CSVDDGQVNTEAFF

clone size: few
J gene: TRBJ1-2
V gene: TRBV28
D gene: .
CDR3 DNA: TGTGCCAGCAGCCGCTATGGCTACACCTTC
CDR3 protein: CASSRYGYTF

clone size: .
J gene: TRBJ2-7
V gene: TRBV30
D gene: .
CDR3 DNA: TGTGCCTGGAGCGCCGCTCTAGTCCCATCCTGGGCGTACTTC
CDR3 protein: CAWSAALVPSWAYF

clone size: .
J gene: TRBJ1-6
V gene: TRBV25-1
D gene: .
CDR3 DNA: TGTGCCAGCAGTGAATTTGACAATTCACCCCTCCACTTT
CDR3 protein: CASSEFDNSPLHF

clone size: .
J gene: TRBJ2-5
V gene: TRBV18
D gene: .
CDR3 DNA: TGTGCCAGCTCACCATCGGGACTCCCGGGGCGAGAGACCCAGTACTTC
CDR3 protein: CASSPSGLPGRETQYF

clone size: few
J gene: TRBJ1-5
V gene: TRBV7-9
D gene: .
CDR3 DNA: TGTGCCAGCAGCAGCCTCGGGGGCATAGGTCAGCCCCAGCATTTT
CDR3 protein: CASSSLGGIGQPQHF

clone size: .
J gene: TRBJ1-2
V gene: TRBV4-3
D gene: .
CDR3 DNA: TGCGCCAGCAGCCAAGAAACAGGTGGGGGCTACACCTTC
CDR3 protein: CASSQETGGGYTF

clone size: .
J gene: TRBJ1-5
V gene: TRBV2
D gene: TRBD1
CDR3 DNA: TGTGCCAGCAGCAAAGACAGGGCTGATCAGCCCCAGCATTTT
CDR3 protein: CASSKDRADQPQHF

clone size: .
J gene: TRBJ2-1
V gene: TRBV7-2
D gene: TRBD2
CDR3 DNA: TGTGCCAGCAGCGTTACTAGCGGGCGATACAATGAGCAGTTCTTC
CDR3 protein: CASSVTSGRYNEQFF

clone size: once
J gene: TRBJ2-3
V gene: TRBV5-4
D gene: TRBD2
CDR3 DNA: TGTGCCAGCAGCCTTGGGACTAGCGGGGGCCCCACAGATACGCAGTATTTT
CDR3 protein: CASSLGTSGGPTDTQYF